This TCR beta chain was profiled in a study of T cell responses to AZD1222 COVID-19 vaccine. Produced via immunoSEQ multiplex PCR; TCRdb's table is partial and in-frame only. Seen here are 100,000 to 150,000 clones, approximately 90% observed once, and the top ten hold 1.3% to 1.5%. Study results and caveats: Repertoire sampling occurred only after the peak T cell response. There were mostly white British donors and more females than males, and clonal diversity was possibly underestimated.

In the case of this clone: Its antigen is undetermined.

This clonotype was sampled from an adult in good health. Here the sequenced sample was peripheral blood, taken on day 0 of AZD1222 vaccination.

CDR3 in DNA: TGTGCCAGCAGCCCCGAGGCAGCGAAGAAAGAGACCCAGTACTTC. Translated, it gives CASSPEAAKKETQYF. The rearrangement uses TRBV4-2 and TRBJ2-5, with D hard to call. Trimming left V 4 bases short and J 3 bases short, with 15 bases between. The germline CDR1 and CDR2 sequences are LGHNA and YNFKEQ. This CDR3 has 15 residues.